This T cell receptor (beta chain) was captured by sequencing in a study of beta chain features in type 1 diabetes. Study-level findings and limits: For TCRB rearrangement, an influence of HLA type remained unresolved here. Fewer junction insertions and more nucleotide deletions appeared in type 1 diabetes patients.

What was sequenced were expressed TCRB transcripts, since all of the isolated RNA had been reverse transcribed. Produced via immunoSEQ multiplex PCR; TCRdb's table is partial and in-frame only. This table has 310,000 or so clones, approximately 8% appearing once. At least ten counts were recorded for this clone. Its antigen is not known. Germline V lookup: CDR1 MDHEN, CDR2 SYDVKM. The germline V and J ends were trimmed by 5 bases and 5 bases, with 22 bases remaining between them. There are 17 residues in the CDR3. The chain carries TRBV28 and TRBJ1-5, with D perhaps matching TRBD1 (6 bases). Sequenced material: central memory CD4+ T cells from blood. The source is a young woman in good health. As DNA, the CDR3 is TGTGCCAGCAGTCGCTGGGCCTCCGGGGGCAAGTATCAGCCCCAGCATTTT. Its protein is CASSRWASGGKYQPQHF.